Shown below are 32 T cell receptor beta chains from a single sample sequenced in a study of blood T cell repertoires in COVID-19 (dated by TCRdb to 2018 to 2020). The library was obtained by the immunoSEQ multiplex PCR assay. TCRdb mirrors the immuneACCESS table, restricted to in-frame sequences. Some clones are absent from its copies; in checked studies, under half trace to an unresolved V gene, and the reason for the others is unknown. This sample is represented by 95,000 to 100,000 clones; less than 85% of them were singletons. Less than 2% of the sample comes from the top ten. Sample: peripheral blood. These receptors came from a woman aged 70 to 79 with active or convalescent COVID-19.

The V call is TRBV9, the J call TRBJ2-7; D uncertain. CDR1 SGDLS and CDR2 YYNGEE come from the germline V gene. The CDR3 loop spans 15 amino acids. The V and J ends lost 3 bases and 3 bases respectively, with 16 bases between them. The DNA for the CDR3 is TGTGCCAGCAGCGAATCGTTACCGACTTACTACGAGCAGTACTTC. Its translation is CASSESLPTYYEQYF. The whole variable domain, filled in from reference TRBV9 and TRBJ2-7, reads DSGVTQTPKHLITATGQRVTLRCSPRSGDLSVYWYQQSLDQGLQFLIQYYNGEERAKGNILERFSAQQFPDLHSELNLSSLELGDSALYFCASSESLPTYYEQYFGPGTRLTVT.

V and J are TRBV6-6 and TRBJ1-2, with D possibly matching TRBD1 (5 bases). V was shortened by 6 bases and J by 4 bases, with 12 bases between the two germline ends. Germline CDR1 is MNHNY and CDR2 is SVGAGI (reference sequence). The CDR3 length is 13 residues. The CDR3 sequence is CASSQDRGYGYTF. The CDR3 DNA reads as TGTGCCAGCAGCCAAGACAGAGGCTATGGCTACACCTTC.

The chain has TRBV24-1 and TRBJ2-3; D is perhaps TRBD1 (6 bases). Looked up from germline, CDR1 is KGHDR and CDR2 is SFDVKD. CDR3 length equals 14 residues. Between the trimmed V and J ends, which lost 4 bases and 3 bases, there was a span of 10 bases. The CDR3 protein is CATSESTGTDTQYF. Written as DNA, the CDR3 is TGTGCCACCAGTGAGAGTACAGGGACAGATACGCAGTATTTT.

V and J are TRBV4-3 and TRBJ1-1; unclear D gene. CDR1 and CDR2 (germline): LGHNA, YSLEER. CDR3 length equals 15 residues. The V end was cut by 0 bases, the J end by 3 bases, with 11 bases between. The CDR3 coding sequence is TGCGCCAGCAGCCAAGATCCAGCGGGTTACACTGAAGCTTTCTTT. Amino acid sequence: CASSQDPAGYTEAFF.

This clone showed up just a few times. This chain connects TRBV19 to TRBJ2-7; D is unresolved. The V gene's germline CDR1 is LNHDA and CDR2 SQIVND (reference sequence). With 2 bases removed from V and 3 bases from J, the gap between germline ends came to 14 bases. The CDR3 spans 15 residues. The CDR3 region is CASSIKSGSGYEQYF. The DNA of the CDR3 is TGTGCCAGTAGTATAAAATCCGGGTCCGGCTACGAGCAGTACTTC. The full variable domain, in which reference TRBV19 and TRBJ2-7 provide the parts outside the CDR3, is DGGITQSPKYLFRKEGQNVTLSCEQNLNHDAMYWYRQDPGQGLRLIYYSQIVNDFQKGDIAEGYSVSREKKESFPLTVTSAQKNPTAFYLCASSIKSGSGYEQYFGPGTRLTVT.

V usage is TRBV18 and J usage is TRBJ1-2, with 7 bases lining up with TRBD1. In germline, CDR1 is KGHSH, CDR2 LQKENI. This CDR3 comprises 14 residues. V gave up 2 bases and J gave up 8 bases; unmatched junction bases: 8. The CDR3 here is CASSPSQGVEGYTF. The CDR3 nucleotides are TGTGCCAGCTCACCATCGCAGGGGGTTGAAGGCTACACCTTC.

The rearrangement uses TRBV7-2 and TRBJ2-3, with 8 bases lining up with TRBD2. The CDR3 consists of 16 residues. The junction had 11 bases not matched to a gene; V was cut back by 5 bases and J by 4 bases. Germline V lookup: CDR1 SGHTA, CDR2 FQGNSA. CDR3 region: CASSGGLASFADTQYF. CDR3 DNA: TGTGCCAGCAGCGGAGGACTAGCAAGTTTCGCAGATACGCAGTATTTT.

The genes are TRBV2 and TRBJ1-1; D is uncertain. The V gene lost 1 base and the J gene lost 3 bases, with 9 bases spanning the gap. Germline V gives CDR1 SNHLY, CDR2 FYNNEI. This CDR3 comprises 14 residues. This chain's CDR3 is CASSEEAGYTEAFF. Here the CDR3 DNA reads TGTGCCAGCAGTGAAGAGGCAGGCTACACTGAAGCTTTCTTT.

The CDR3, as DNA: TGTGCCAGCAGCTCGGGAGGCCAGGCCCCACAGCCCCAGCATTTT. Residues: CASSSGGQAPQPQHF. V gene TRBV7-2 combines with J gene TRBJ1-5; D is ambiguous. The germline V and J ends were trimmed by 4 bases and 7 bases, with 17 bases remaining between them. The V gene's germline CDR1 is SGHTA and CDR2 FQGNSA. This CDR3 has 15 residues.

This chain joins TRBV23-1 and TRBJ1-1, with TRBD1 identical over 8 bases. TRBV23-1 falls under the ORF class, with uncertain function. V gave up 6 bases and J gave up 0 bases; unmatched junction bases: 9. The length of the CDR3 is 16 residues. The CDR3 region is CASRPDREGMNTEAFF. The CDR3 DNA follows: TGCGCCAGCAGACCGGACAGGGAGGGTATGAACACTGAAGCTTTCTTT.

J is TRBJ2-7 and V is TRBV7-3; 7 bases align to TRBD2. Germline trimming cut 5 bases from V and 6 bases from J; bases unmatched to any gene: 7. The CDR3 length is 13 residues. Germline CDR1 is SGHTA and CDR2 is FQGTGA. CDR3 nucleotides: TGTGCCAGCAGCCCAGGGCCGGGGGGCGAGCAGTACTTC. It translates to CASSPGPGGEQYF.

The chain uses TRBV10-3 and TRBJ1-2; unclear D gene. V lost 4 bases to trimming and J lost 8 bases, with 20 bases between them. The length of the CDR3 is 15 residues. Germline V lookup: CDR1 ENHRY, CDR2 SYGVKD. CDR3 region: CAISADLSSSRGYTF. CDR3 DNA: TGTGCCATCAGTGCAGACCTATCTTCTTCGCGGGGCTACACCTTC.

The chain has TRBV5-1 and TRBJ1-1; TRBD1 is a possible D gene (6 bases). Per germline, CDR1 SGHRS and CDR2 YFSETQ. The V end was cut by 4 bases, the J end by 0 bases, with 13 bases between. This CDR3 has 15 residues. Here the CDR3 reads CASSIRTGMNTEAFF. In nucleotides, the CDR3 is TGCGCCAGCAGCATCCGAACAGGGATGAACACTGAAGCTTTCTTT.

The chain combines TRBV2 with TRBJ2-7, with D perhaps TRBD1 (6 bases). Germline V gene sequence: CDR1 SNHLY, CDR2 FYNNEI. This CDR3 is 17 amino acids long. V was pared by 8 bases and J by 0 bases, with 23 bases between. CDR3 bases: TGTGCCAGCGATCTCGGGGTGAAAACAGGGAGCTCCTACGAGCAGTACTTC. This encodes CASDLGVKTGSSYEQYF. The full variable domain, with the rest looked up from reference TRBV2 and TRBJ2-7, is EPEVTQTPSHQVTQMGQEVILRCVPISNHLYFYWYRQILGQKVEFLVSFYNNEISEKSEIFDDQFSVERPDGSNFTLKIRSTKLEDSAMYFCASDLGVKTGSSYEQYFGPGTRLTVT.

This clone was detected only a few times. The rearrangement joins TRBV30 to TRBJ1-2; 9 nucleotides align to TRBD1. Germline CDR1 GTSNPN, CDR2 SVGIG (reference sequence). This CDR3 is 15 amino acids long. Trimming removed 5 bases from V and 3 bases from J; junction bases left unmatched: 10. The CDR3 sequence is CAWHRDRARDYGYTF. The DNA of the CDR3 is TGTGCCTGGCACCGGGACAGGGCCAGAGACTATGGCTACACCTTC.

V and J are TRBV28 and TRBJ1-4; a weak D match, TRBD1 (5 bases). V lost 8 bases to trimming and J lost 3 bases, with 19 bases between them. Germline CDR1 reads MDHEN; CDR2 reads SYDVKM. CDR3 size: 16 residues. CDR3 in DNA: TGTGCCAGCGGAGCCCAGGCGGGGGTGGCTAATGAAAAACTGTTTTTT. Translation gives CASGAQAGVANEKLFF. The full variable domain, its missing parts supplied by reference TRBV28 and TRBJ1-4, is DVKVTQSSRYLVKRTGEKVFLECVQDMDHENMFWYRQDPGLGLRLIYFSYDVKMKEKGDIPEGYSVSREKKERFSLILESASTNQTSMYLCASGAQAGVANEKLFFGSGTQLSVL.

This chain uses TRBV5-3 with TRBJ1-2; D remains ambiguous. TRBV5-3 is flagged as an ORF with uncertain function. Trimming shortened V by 10 bases and J by 0 bases, and 7 bases separated the two germline ends. The length of the CDR3 is 11 residues. The CDR3 reads CADTTNYGYTF. Written as DNA, the CDR3 is TGTGCCGACACCACTAACTATGGCTACACCTTC.

This chain connects TRBV29-1 to TRBJ1-2; 9 nucleotides align to TRBD1. There are 14 residues in the CDR3. Germline V gives CDR1 SQVTM, CDR2 ANQGSEA. V shed 3 bases and J 4 bases; nucleotides not matched to a gene: 6. CDR3 in amino acids: CSVEYRGPAYGYTF. The CDR3 region has the DNA TGCAGCGTTGAGTACAGGGGGCCGGCCTATGGCTACACCTTC.

The gene calls are TRBV2 and TRBJ2-1; D possibly corresponds to TRBD2 (7 bases). Trimming removed 5 bases from V and 7 bases from J, with 27 bases in between. The CDR3 covers 18 residues. CDR1 and CDR2 from the germline V gene are SNHLY and FYNNEI. DNA of the CDR3: TGTGCCAGCAGTTATAGGTTGATGCTGGGTGGGGGGGCGAATGAGCAGTTCTTC. Translating it yields CASSYRLMLGGGANEQFF.

The chain couples TRBV5-8 to TRBJ1-6, with no clear D. Trimming pared 1 base from V and 10 bases from J, leaving 12 bases between. The CDR3 has 14 residues. Germline assignment: CDR1 SGHTS and CDR2 YDEGEE. The CDR3 sequence is CASSLFRETSPLHF. The CDR3, as DNA: TGTGCCAGCAGCTTGTTTCGGGAAACCTCACCCCTCCACTTT.

J is TRBJ2-7 and V is TRBV28; 7 positions match TRBD1. The CDR3 loop spans 14 amino acids. Germline V gene lookup returns CDR1 MDHEN and CDR2 SYDVKM. Germline trimming cut 5 bases from V and 4 bases from J; bases unmatched to any gene: 8. The CDR3 DNA reads TGTGCCAGCAGTAACCCAGGGGGACCATACGAGCAGTACTTC. It codes for CASSNPGGPYEQYF.

For the CDR3, the DNA is TGTGCCAGCAGCCGGACTAGCGGGAGCTACAATGAGCAGTTCTTC. As protein: CASSRTSGSYNEQFF. The chain carries TRBV7-9 and TRBJ2-1, with TRBD2 matching over 13 bases. Unmatched junction bases numbered 1, after V lost 5 bases and J lost 3 bases. The CDR3 loop spans 15 amino acids. Germline-derived CDR1 and CDR2 are SEHNR and FQNEAQ (reference sequence).

The chain has TRBV7-9 and TRBJ1-2; 9 nucleotides agree with TRBD1. CDR1 SEHNR and CDR2 FQNEAQ come from the germline V gene (reference sequence). The length of the CDR3 is 12 residues. The V gene end was trimmed by 5 bases and the J gene end by 9 bases; junction bases not matched to a gene: 4. The CDR3 is CASSQQGASYTF. In DNA form, the CDR3 reads TGTGCCAGCAGCCAACAGGGGGCCAGCTACACCTTC. Supplemented by reference TRBV7-9 and TRBJ1-2, the full variable domain reads DTGVSQNPRHKITKRGQNVTFRCDPISEHNRLYWYRQTLGQGPEFLTYFQNEAQLEKSRLLSDRFSAERPKGSFSTLEIQRTEQGDSAMYLCASSQQGASYTFGSGTRLTVV.

The chain has TRBV24-1 and TRBJ1-4; possible D gene TRBD1, 6 bases. Trimming took off 4 bases at V and 7 bases at J, with 12 bases between the two ends. Germline loops: CDR1 KGHDR, CDR2 SFDVKD. CDR3 length: 14 amino acids. The CDR3 DNA sequence: TGTGCCACCAGTGACGGCCGGGACACTGAAAAACTGTTTTTT. Its translation is CATSDGRDTEKLFF.

The chain links TRBV6-4 to TRBJ1-5; D is ambiguous. Germline V gene data show CDR1 as MRHNA and CDR2 as SNTAGT. With 4 bases removed from V and 4 bases from J, the gap between germline ends came to 8 bases. This CDR3 region has 13 residues. DNA of the CDR3: TGTGCCAGCAGTGCCGATACTAATCAGCCCCAGCATTTT. Protein: CASSADTNQPQHF.

J is TRBJ2-7 and V is TRBV27, with 10 bases lining up with TRBD1. The trim removed 5 bases at V and 0 bases at J, leaving 4 bases unmatched. Germline V gives CDR1 MNHEY, CDR2 SMNVEV (reference sequence). The CDR3 contains 15 residues. CDR3 in amino acids: CASSGGQGVSYEQYF. CDR3 sequence (DNA): TGTGCCAGCAGTGGCGGACAGGGGGTCTCCTACGAGCAGTACTTC.

This clone occurred a few times. This chain uses TRBV2 with TRBJ1-1; 8 bases fit TRBD1. V trimming: 8 bases; J trimming: 5 bases; junction bases outside the gene matches: 10. The CDR3 has 14 amino acids. In germline, CDR1 is SNHLY, CDR2 FYNNEI. Here the CDR3 reads CASDEDRGGTEAFF. CDR3 DNA: TGTGCCAGCGACGAAGACAGGGGAGGAACTGAAGCTTTCTTT. The complete variable domain, with remaining parts taken from reference TRBV2 and TRBJ1-1, reads EPEVTQTPSHQVTQMGQEVILRCVPISNHLYFYWYRQILGQKVEFLVSFYNNEISEKSEIFDDQFSVERPDGSNFTLKIRSTKLEDSAMYFCASDEDRGGTEAFFGQGTRLTVV.

This clone was found a few times. The chain's CDR3 is CASSLNGRVNTGELFF. CDR3 sequence (DNA): TGTGCCAGCAGTCTCAACGGCAGGGTGAACACCGGGGAGCTGTTTTTT. The V and J genes are TRBV2 and TRBJ2-2; D might be TRBD1 (5 bases). Germline CDR1 reads SNHLY; CDR2 reads FYNNEI. V was cut by 5 bases and J by 1 base, with 14 bases left in between. The CDR3 loop spans 16 amino acids.

The genes are TRBV4-3 and TRBJ2-7, with D perhaps TRBD1 (7 bases). Per germline, CDR1 LGHNA and CDR2 YSLEER. Trimming pared 0 bases from V and 6 bases from J, leaving 15 bases between. The CDR3 runs 15 residues. This chain's CDR3 is CASSQDRRGLLEQYF. The CDR3, as DNA: TGCGCCAGCAGCCAAGACCGGAGGGGGCTGCTCGAGCAGTACTTC.

The rearrangement joins TRBV9 to TRBJ2-1, with 7 bases matching TRBD2. Germline V gives CDR1 SGDLS, CDR2 YYNGEE. The CDR3 has 16 residues. Trimming cost V 3 bases and J 0 bases; bases outside gene matches: 6. The CDR3 loop is CASSATSVSSYNEQFF. CDR3 DNA: TGTGCCAGCAGCGCCACTAGCGTAAGCTCCTACAATGAGCAGTTCTTC.

The chain couples TRBV9 to TRBJ2-5; D is unclear. Germline CDR1 and CDR2: SGDLS and YYNGEE. The V gene lost 0 bases and the J gene lost 1 base, with 13 bases spanning the gap. The CDR3 runs 16 residues. The DNA of the CDR3 is TGTGCCAGCAGCGTAGCTCCCTTTGCGGTCCAAGAGACCCAGTACTTC. Encoded protein: CASSVAPFAVQETQYF.

The V and J genes are TRBV7-8 and TRBJ1-2, with TRBD1 identical over 9 bases. The germline V gene has CDR1 SGHVS and CDR2 FQNEAQ. The V gene end was trimmed by 4 bases and the J gene end by 5 bases; junction bases not matched to a gene: 11. The CDR3 is 16 amino acids. The CDR3 spells CASSYSRTGDRYGYTF. DNA for the CDR3: TGTGCCAGCAGCTACTCAAGGACAGGGGATAGATATGGCTACACCTTC.